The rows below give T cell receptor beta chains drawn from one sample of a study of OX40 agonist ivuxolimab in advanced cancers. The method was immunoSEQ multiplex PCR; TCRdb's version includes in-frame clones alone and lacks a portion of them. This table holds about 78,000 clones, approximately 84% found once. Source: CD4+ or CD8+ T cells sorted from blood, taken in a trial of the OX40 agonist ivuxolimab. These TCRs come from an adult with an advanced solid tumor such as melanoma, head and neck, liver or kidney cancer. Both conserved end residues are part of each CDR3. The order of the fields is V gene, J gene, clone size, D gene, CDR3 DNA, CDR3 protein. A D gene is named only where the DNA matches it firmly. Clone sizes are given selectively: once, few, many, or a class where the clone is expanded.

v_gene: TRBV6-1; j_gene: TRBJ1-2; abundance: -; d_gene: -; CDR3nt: TGTGCCAGCAGTGAAGAATCGGGGGATGGCTACACCTTC; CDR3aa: CASSEESGDGYTF
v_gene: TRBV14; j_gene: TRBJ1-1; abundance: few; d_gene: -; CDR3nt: TGTGCCAGCAGAAGCGGTGGAGTCACTGAAGCTTTCTTT; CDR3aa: CASRSGGVTEAFF
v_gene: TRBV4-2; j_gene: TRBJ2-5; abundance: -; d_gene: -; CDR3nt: TGTGCCAGCAGCCGGGACTCGGGGACTGGGACCTTCCAAGAGACCCAGTACTTC; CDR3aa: CASSRDSGTGTFQETQYF
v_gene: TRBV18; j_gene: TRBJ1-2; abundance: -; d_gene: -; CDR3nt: TGTGCCAGCTCACCAAGCCAGGGTCGTGCTAACTATGGCTACACCTTC; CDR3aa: CASSPSQGRANYGYTF
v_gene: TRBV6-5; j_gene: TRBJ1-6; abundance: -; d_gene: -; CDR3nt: TGTGCCAGCAGTTCAAGGGTAAATTCACCCCTCCACTTT; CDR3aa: CASSSRVNSPLHF
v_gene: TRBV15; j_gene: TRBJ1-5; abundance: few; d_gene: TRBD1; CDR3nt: TGTGCCACCAGCGACAGGGGTAATCAGCCCCAGCATTTT; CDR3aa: CATSDRGNQPQHF
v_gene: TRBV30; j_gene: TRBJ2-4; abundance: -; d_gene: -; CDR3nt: TGTGCCTGGTATGGTCCCCAGGGGATTGGGCTAGCCAAAAACATTCAGTACTTC; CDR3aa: CAWYGPQGIGLAKNIQYF
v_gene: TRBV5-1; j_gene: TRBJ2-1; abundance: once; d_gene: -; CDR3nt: TGCGCCAGCAGCTTGGGGCAGGCCCTTGATGAGCAGTTCTTC; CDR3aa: CASSLGQALDEQFF
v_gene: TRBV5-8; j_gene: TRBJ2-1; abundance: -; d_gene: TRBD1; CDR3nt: TGTGCCAGCAGCTCACCGGGACAGGGACCCAATGAGCAGTTCTTC; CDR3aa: CASSSPGQGPNEQFF
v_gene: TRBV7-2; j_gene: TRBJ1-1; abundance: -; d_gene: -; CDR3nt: TGTGCCAGCAGCTTAGCGGGAAGGGGCACTGAAGCTTTCTTT; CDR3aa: CASSLAGRGTEAFF
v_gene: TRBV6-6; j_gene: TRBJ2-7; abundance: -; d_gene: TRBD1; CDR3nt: TGTGCCAGCGGGCAGGGGGTGAACGAGCAGTACTTC; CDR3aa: CASGQGVNEQYF
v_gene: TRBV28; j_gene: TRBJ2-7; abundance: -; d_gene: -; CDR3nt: TGTGCCAGCAACGTCGGGTCCCTCGAGCAGTACTTC; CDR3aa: CASNVGSLEQYF
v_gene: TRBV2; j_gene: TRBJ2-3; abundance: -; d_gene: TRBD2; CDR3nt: TGTGCCAGCAGTGAGCGGACTAGCGGGAGGGGTGATACGCAGTATTTT; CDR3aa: CASSERTSGRGDTQYF
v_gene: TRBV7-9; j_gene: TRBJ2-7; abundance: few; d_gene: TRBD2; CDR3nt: TGTGCCAGCAGCTTTCTCCCCCGGGGGGGGGCGTCCTACGAGCAGTACTTC; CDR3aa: CASSFLPRGGASYEQYF
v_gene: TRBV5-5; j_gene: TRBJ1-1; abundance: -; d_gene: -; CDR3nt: TGTGCCAGCAGCTTGGCGTCAGTAGTTGAAGCTTTCTTT; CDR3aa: CASSLASVVEAFF
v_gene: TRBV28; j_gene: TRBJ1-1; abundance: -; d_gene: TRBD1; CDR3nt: TGTGCCAGTTCGGGGCAGGGGGGCACTGAAGCTTTCTTT; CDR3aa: CASSGQGGTEAFF
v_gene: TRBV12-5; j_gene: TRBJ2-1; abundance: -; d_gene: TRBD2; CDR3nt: TGTGCTAGTTCGCGGGAGGGTGAGCAGTTCTTC; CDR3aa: CASSREGEQFF
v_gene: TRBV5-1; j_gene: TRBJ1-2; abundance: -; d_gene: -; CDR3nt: TGCGCCAGCAGTGTTATGACCGGGACCTTAAGCTATGGCTACACCTTC; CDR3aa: CASSVMTGTLSYGYTF
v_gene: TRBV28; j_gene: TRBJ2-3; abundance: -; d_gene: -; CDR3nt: TGTGCCAGCACCAATGACAGGTTGAAGACAGATACGCAGTATTTT; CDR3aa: CASTNDRLKTDTQYF
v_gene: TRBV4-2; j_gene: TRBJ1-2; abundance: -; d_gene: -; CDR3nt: TGTGCCAGCAGCCCGGCTTTAGCTAACTATGGCTACACCTTC; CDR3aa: CASSPALANYGYTF
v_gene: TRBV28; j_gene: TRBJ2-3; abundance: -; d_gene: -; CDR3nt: TGTGCCAGCACTCGTTGGGGGGCGCAGTATTTT; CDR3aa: CASTRWGAQYF
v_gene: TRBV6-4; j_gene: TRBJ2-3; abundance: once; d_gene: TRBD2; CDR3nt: TGTGCCAGCAGTCCCCAAGGGCTAGCGGGGGGGCCGGATACGCAGTATTTT; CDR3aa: CASSPQGLAGGPDTQYF
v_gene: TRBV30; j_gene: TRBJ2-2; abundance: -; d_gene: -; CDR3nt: TGTGCCTGGAGTGTACGGGGGTTCGGGGAGCTGTTTTTT; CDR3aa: CAWSVRGFGELFF
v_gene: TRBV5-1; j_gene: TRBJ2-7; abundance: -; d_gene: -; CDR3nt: TGCGCCAGCAGCCTCTTGACAGCCGGAGTCGGCGAGCAGTACTTC; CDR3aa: CASSLLTAGVGEQYF
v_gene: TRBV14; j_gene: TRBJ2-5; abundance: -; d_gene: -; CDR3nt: TGTGCCAGCAGCCCCAGGGGCTGGTACCAAGAGACCCAGTACTTC; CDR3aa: CASSPRGWYQETQYF
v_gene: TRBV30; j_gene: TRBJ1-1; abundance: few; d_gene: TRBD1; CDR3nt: TGTGCCTGGAGACAGGGGGGCCCCACTGAAGCTTTCTTT; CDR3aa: CAWRQGGPTEAFF
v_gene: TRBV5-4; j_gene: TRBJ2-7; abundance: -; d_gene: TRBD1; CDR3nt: TGTGCCAGCAGCATAGGACAGGGGGCTGGGGAGCAGTACTTC; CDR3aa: CASSIGQGAGEQYF
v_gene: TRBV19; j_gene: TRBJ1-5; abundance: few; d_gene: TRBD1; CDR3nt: TGTGCCAGTAGTATCTCCCCCACGGGACAGCACTATTATCAGCCCCAGCATTTT; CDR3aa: CASSISPTGQHYYQPQHF
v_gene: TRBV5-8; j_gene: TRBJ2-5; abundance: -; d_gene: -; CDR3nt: TGTGCCAGCAGCTTGGGACAGCCAGCCGCCCAGTACTTC; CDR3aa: CASSLGQPAAQYF
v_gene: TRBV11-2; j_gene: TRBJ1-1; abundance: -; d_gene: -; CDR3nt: TGTGCCAGCAGCTTAGGACAGCTTACCAACACTGAAGCTTTCTTT; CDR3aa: CASSLGQLTNTEAFF
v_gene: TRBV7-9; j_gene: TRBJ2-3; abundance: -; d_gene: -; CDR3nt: TGTGCCAGCACCTTCTGGGGTGCTAGCACAGATACGCAGTATTTT; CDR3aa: CASTFWGASTDTQYF
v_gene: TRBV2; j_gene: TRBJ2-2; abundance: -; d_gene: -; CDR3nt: TGTGCCAGCAGTGCCCCCGGACAGTTCACCGGGGAGCTGTTTTTT; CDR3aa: CASSAPGQFTGELFF
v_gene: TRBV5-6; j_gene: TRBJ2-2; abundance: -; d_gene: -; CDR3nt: TGTGCCAGCAGCTTGGGAGGGGGCACCGGGGAGCTGTTTTTT; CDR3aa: CASSLGGGTGELFF
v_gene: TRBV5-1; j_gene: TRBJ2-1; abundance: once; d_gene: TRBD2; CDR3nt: TGCGCCAGCAGCCACGCCCGGGCGACGGGACTAAAAAACAATGAGCAGTTCTTC; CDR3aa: CASSHARATGLKNNEQFF
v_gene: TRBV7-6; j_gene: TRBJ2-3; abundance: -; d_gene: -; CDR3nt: TGTGCCAGCAGCTTAGCGTGGGCGAGCACAGATACGCAGTATTTT; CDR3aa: CASSLAWASTDTQYF
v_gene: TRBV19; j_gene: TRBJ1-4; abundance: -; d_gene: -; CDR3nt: TGTGCCAGTAGTCGAAGCTTAGAGGAAAAACTGTTTTTT; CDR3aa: CASSRSLEEKLFF
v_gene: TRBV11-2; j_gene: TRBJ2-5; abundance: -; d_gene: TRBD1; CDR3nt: TGTGCCAGCAGCTTAGCGGGACAGCCCCAAGAGACCCAGTACTTC; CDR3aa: CASSLAGQPQETQYF
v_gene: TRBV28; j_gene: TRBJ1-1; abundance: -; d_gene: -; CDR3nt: TGTGCCAGCAAAACGGGGGGGAGTGAAGCTTTCTTT; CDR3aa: CASKTGGSEAFF
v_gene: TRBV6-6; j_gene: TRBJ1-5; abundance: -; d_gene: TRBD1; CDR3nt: TGTGCCAGCAGCTCCGGGACAGGGAATCAGCCCCAGCATTTT; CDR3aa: CASSSGTGNQPQHF
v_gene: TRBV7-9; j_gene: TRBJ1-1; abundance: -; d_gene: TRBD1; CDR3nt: TGTGCCAGCAGCATGACAGGGTCTGGTGAAGCTTTCTTT; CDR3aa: CASSMTGSGEAFF
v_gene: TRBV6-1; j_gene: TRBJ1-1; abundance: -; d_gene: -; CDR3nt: TGTGCCAGCAGTGTATCTAGGCTGAACACTGAAGCTTTCTTT; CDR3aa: CASSVSRLNTEAFF
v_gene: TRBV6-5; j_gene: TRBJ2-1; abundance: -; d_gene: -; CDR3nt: TGTGCCAGCGCTTGGGGCGATGAGCAGTTCTTC; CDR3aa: CASAWGDEQFF